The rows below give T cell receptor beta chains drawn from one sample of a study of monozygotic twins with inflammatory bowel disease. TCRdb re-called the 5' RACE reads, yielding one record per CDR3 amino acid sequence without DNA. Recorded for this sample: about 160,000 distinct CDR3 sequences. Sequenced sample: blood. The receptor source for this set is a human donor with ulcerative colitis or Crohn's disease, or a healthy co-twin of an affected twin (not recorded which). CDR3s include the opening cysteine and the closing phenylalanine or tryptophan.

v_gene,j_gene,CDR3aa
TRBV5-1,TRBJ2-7,CASSFGTTSGEQYF
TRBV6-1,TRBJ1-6,CASSEDRGQGSPLHF
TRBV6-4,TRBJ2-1,CASSDGVLSDEQFF
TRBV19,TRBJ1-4,CASSKGTAATNEKLFF
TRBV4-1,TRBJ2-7,CASSQRTGVSYEQYF
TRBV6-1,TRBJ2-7,CASSTGRLARYEQYF
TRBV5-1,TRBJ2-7,CASSQPGQAYEQYF
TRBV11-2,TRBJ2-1,CASTKTGAPSGEQFF
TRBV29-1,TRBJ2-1,CSTLRNSLYNEQFF
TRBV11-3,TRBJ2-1,CASSQGDSTYNEQFF
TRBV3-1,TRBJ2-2,CASSQRPGTNTGELFF
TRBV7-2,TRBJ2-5,CASSRDRGRRETQYF
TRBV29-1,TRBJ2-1,CSLRDSKYNEQFF
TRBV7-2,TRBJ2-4,CASSPKPGGLWYF
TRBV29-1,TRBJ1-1,CSVENGGNTEAFF
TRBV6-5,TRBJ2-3,CASSYSDRGLGDTQYF
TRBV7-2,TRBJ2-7,CASSLSPAGLSYEQYF
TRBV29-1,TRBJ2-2,CSVEEDSPTSGELFF
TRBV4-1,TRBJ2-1,CASSPKDSMAGLANEQFF
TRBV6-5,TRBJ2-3,CASSLFLAGVGNTQYF
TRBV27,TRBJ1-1,CASSLSSRGWGAEAFF
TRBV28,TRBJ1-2,CASSPRVWTNYGYTF
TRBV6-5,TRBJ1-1,CASSYYASNTEAFF
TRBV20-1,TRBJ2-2,CSAPRGTGELFF
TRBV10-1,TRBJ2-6,CATSSSGANVLTF
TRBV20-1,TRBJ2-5,CSVPRQGGIEETQYF
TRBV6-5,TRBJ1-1,CASSYPGMNTEAFF
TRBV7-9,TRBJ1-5,CASSSTGYNQPQHF
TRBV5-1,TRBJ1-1,CASSLGPRTEAFF